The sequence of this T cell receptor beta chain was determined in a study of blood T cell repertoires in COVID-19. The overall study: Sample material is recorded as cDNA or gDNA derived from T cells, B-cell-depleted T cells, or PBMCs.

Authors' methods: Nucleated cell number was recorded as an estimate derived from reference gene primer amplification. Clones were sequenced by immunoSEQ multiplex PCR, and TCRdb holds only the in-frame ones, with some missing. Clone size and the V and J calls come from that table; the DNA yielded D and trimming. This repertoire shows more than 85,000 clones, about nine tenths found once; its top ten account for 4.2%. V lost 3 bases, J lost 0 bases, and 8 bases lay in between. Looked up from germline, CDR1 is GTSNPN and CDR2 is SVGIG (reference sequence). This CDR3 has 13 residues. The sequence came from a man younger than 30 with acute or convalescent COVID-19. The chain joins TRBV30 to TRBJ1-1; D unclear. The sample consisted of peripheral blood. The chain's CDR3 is CAWRETLNTEAFF. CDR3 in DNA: TGTGCCTGGAGGGAGACTTTGAACACTGAAGCTTTCTTT.